Only a few counts were recorded for the clone carrying this T cell receptor (beta chain). Unique molecular identifiers tagged the TCRbeta library. TCRdb independently ran MiXCR on the PCR reads; one entry per CDR3 protein. The sample yields 250,000 to 350,000 distinct CDR3 sequences, 9.9% seen once. The sample belongs to a study of T-cell reconstitution after alpha-beta-depleted transplantation in children. V gave up 1 base and J gave up 1 base, with 10 bases separating them. The CDR3 runs 15 residues. The rearrangement uses TRBV12-3 or TRBV12-4 and TRBJ2-5, with D hard to call. Sequenced here: PBMCs from the stem cell graft donor, sampled from the stem cell graft. The sequence was collected from a human donor who donated a stem cell graft to a child with SCID. The CDR3 sequence is CASSLVVGSQETQYF. The CDR3 DNA follows: TGTGCCAGCAGTTTAGTGGTAGGCAGCCAAGAGACCCAGTACTTC.